Each of the 23 T cell receptor beta chains below was sequenced from the same sample in a study of blood T cell repertoires in COVID-19. Some clones are missing from TCRdb's copy, which holds only in-frame ones; the method was immunoSEQ multiplex PCR. The sample holds roughly 200,000 clones, 87% seen once. The sequenced sample consisted of PBMCs or T cells enriched from blood (not recorded which). These receptors were collected from a woman aged 30 to 39 who had recovered from COVID-19.

The chain employs TRBV7-2 and TRBJ2-1; 7 bases line up with TRBD2. Germline CDR1 is SGHTA and CDR2 is FQGNSA. V shed 0 bases, J shed 2 bases, and the junction held 4 bases outside the gene matches. The CDR3 extends over 16 amino acids. DNA for the CDR3: TGTGCCAGCAGCTTAGCTGAGACTAGCCCCTACAATGAGCAGTTCTTC. It translates to CASSLAETSPYNEQFF.

This clone has only one observation. V gene TRBV4-1 combines with J gene TRBJ1-1; D remains unclear. The CDR3 sequence is 14 residues long. Germline loops: CDR1 MGHRA, CDR2 YSYEKL. V gave up 4 bases and J gave up 4 bases, with 13 bases separating them. The CDR3: CASSLVAVTTEAFF. CDR3 nucleotide sequence: TGCGCCAGCAGCCTCGTAGCGGTGACCACTGAAGCTTTCTTT.

The chain couples TRBV7-9 to TRBJ2-5, with TRBD2 matching 7 bases. Germline CDR1 reads SEHNR; CDR2 reads FQNEAQ (reference sequence). The CDR3 is 16 residues long. The ends lost 7 bases at V and 5 bases at J; junction bases unmatched: 16. CDR3 amino acids: CASTNPLGGDWETQYF. The CDR3 nucleotides read TGTGCCAGCACCAACCCCCTGGGGGGGGATTGGGAGACCCAGTACTTC.

The chain has TRBV7-8 and TRBJ1-1; D gene ambiguous. V gave up 6 bases and J gave up 4 bases, with 18 bases separating them. Germline V CDR1 and CDR2: SGHVS, FQNEAQ. CDR3 length: 15 residues. CDR3 sequence: CASRQSVPFGTEAFF. The CDR3 DNA sequence: TGTGCCAGCAGACAAAGTGTCCCTTTTGGCACTGAAGCTTTCTTT.

V usage is TRBV3-1 (or the pseudogene TRBV3-2) and J usage is TRBJ1-1; D may be TRBD1 (5 bases). V was pared by 2 bases and J by 2 bases, with 9 bases between. The CDR3 loop spans 14 amino acids. CDR1 and CDR2 (germline): LGHDT, YNNKEL (reference sequence). The CDR3 DNA follows: TGTGCCAGCAGCCAAATTGGACAAAACACTGAAGCTTTCTTT. It translates to CASSQIGQNTEAFF.

This chain joins TRBV19 and TRBJ1-1; 8 bases are a match to TRBD1. CDR3 size: 15 residues. Germline V CDR1 and CDR2: LNHDA, SQIVND (reference sequence). The trim removed 4 bases at V and 3 bases at J, leaving 7 bases unmatched. CDR3: CASSRPGTGDTEAFF. In DNA, the CDR3 is TGTGCCAGTAGTAGACCCGGGACAGGCGACACTGAAGCTTTCTTT.

V gene TRBV28 combines with J gene TRBJ1-5; D is perhaps TRBD1 (5 bases). Germline assignment: CDR1 MDHEN and CDR2 SYDVKM. Trimming removed 10 bases at V and 4 bases at J, with 20 bases between. The CDR3 runs to 15 residues. The CDR3 spells CATSSSGVVNQPQHF. Here the CDR3 DNA reads TGTGCCACCTCCTCGTCGGGGGTTGTGAATCAGCCCCAGCATTTT.

This chain uses TRBV14 with TRBJ1-2; D gene unclear. The V and J ends lost 4 bases and 0 bases respectively, with 9 bases between them. This CDR3 comprises 14 residues. Germline V gives CDR1 SGHDN, CDR2 FVKESK. In DNA, the CDR3 is TGTGCCAGCAGCCCGAAGAGTACTAACTATGGCTACACCTTC. Residues: CASSPKSTNYGYTF.

The chain employs TRBV7-2 and TRBJ2-1; possibly TRBD1 for D (7 bases). Germline V gene sequence: CDR1 SGHTA, CDR2 FQGNSA. The V and J ends lost 2 bases and 11 bases respectively, with 25 bases between them. The CDR3 covers 17 residues. This chain's CDR3 is CASSLNYFLGQGGQQFF. CDR3 nucleotide sequence: TGTGCCAGCAGCTTAAACTACTTTTTGGGCCAGGGGGGTCAGCAGTTCTTC.

The V gene is TRBV18, the J gene TRBJ1-1, with 8 bases lining up with TRBD1. V was pared by 5 bases and J by 1 base, with 3 bases of the junction left unmatched. The germline V gene has CDR1 KGHSH and CDR2 LQKENI. The CDR3 covers 14 residues. Here the CDR3 DNA reads TGTGCCAGCTCATCGGGGACAGGGAACACTGAAGCTTTCTTT. This sequence encodes CASSSGTGNTEAFF.

The CDR3 protein is CASSLRGSTGDYGYTF. CDR3 nucleotide sequence: TGTGCCAGCAGCTTGCGTGGTTCTACAGGGGACTATGGCTACACCTTC. V and J are TRBV5-8 and TRBJ1-2, with TRBD1 matching 7 bases. Unmatched junction bases numbered 9, after V lost 1 base and J lost 3 bases. Looked up from germline, CDR1 is SGHTS and CDR2 is YDEGEE. The CDR3 has 16 residues.

The V call is TRBV11-3, the J call TRBJ2-1; 13 nucleotides align to TRBD2. Germline CDR1 is SGHNT and CDR2 is YENEEA. V was clipped by 5 bases and J by 5 bases; unmatched bases: 3. The CDR3 length is 15 residues. The CDR3 DNA sequence: TGTGCCAGCAGCACCGGACTAGCGGGAGACAATGAGCAGTTCTTC. Translating gives CASSTGLAGDNEQFF.

This clone was seen more than once but under ten times. The chain joins TRBV9 to TRBJ1-3; D remains unclear. Germline loops: CDR1 SGDLS, CDR2 YYNGEE. The CDR3 covers 15 residues. The ends were cut back, 0 bases at V and 4 bases at J, with 11 bases in the middle. As DNA, the CDR3 is TGTGCCAGCAGCGTAGCTGGAGGCCTAGGAAACACCATATATTTT. Its translation: CASSVAGGLGNTIYF.

The CDR3 loop reads CASSLSTPGVSTEAFF. The CDR3 coding sequence is TGCGCCAGCAGCTTGAGTACCCCAGGGGTTAGCACTGAAGCTTTCTTT. The genes are TRBV5-1 and TRBJ1-1; weak D call: TRBD1 (6 bases). V was pared by 1 base and J by 4 bases, with 17 bases between. Germline V gene data show CDR1 as SGHRS and CDR2 as YFSETQ. There are 16 residues in the CDR3.

There are a few counts of this clone. The chain couples TRBV16 to TRBJ1-6; TRBD1 agrees at 7 bases. This CDR3 is built from 14 residues. Per germline, CDR1 KGHSY and CDR2 FQNENV. The V segment lost 4 bases and the J segment 6 bases; nucleotides outside the gene matches: 3. The CDR3 loop reads CASSLGQVNSPLHF. CDR3 nucleotides: TGTGCCAGCAGCCTCGGACAGGTTAATTCACCCCTCCACTTT.

The rearrangement uses TRBV7-8 and TRBJ1-6; no reliable D call. This CDR3 has 16 amino acids. Germline lookup yields CDR1 SGHVS and CDR2 FQNEAQ. Trimming left V 5 bases short and J 0 bases short, with 11 bases between. CDR3 nucleotide sequence: TGTGCCAGCAGCCGATGGAGTAGCTCCTATAATTCACCCCTCCACTTT. Amino acid sequence: CASSRWSSSYNSPLHF.

The CDR3 region has the DNA TGTGCCAGCAGTTACTCGCAACAGGGCAGAGGCTACGAGCAGTACTTC. It is translated as CASSYSQQGRGYEQYF. The rearrangement links TRBV6-5 to TRBJ2-7; the D gene is possibly TRBD1 (6 bases). The CDR3 covers 16 residues. The V and J ends lost 0 bases and 3 bases respectively, with 15 bases between them. Germline V gene data show CDR1 as MNHEY and CDR2 as SVGAGI.

This clone was found once. This chain joins TRBV11-3 and TRBJ2-4, with a possible D match to TRBD2 (6 bases). The CDR3 consists of 14 residues. With 5 bases removed from V and 0 bases from J, the gap between germline ends came to 8 bases. Per the germline V gene, CDR1 is SGHNT and CDR2 is YENEEA. CDR3 region: CASSPRGAKNIQYF. Here the CDR3 DNA reads TGTGCCAGCAGCCCGCGGGGAGCCAAAAACATTCAGTACTTC. Looking up the rest from reference TRBV11-3 and TRBJ2-4 gives the full variable domain: EAGVVQSPRYKIIEKKQPVAFWCNPISGHNTLYWYLQNLGQGPELLIRYENEEAVDDSQLPKDRFSAERLKGVDSTLKIQPAELGDSAVYLCASSPRGAKNIQYFGAGTRLSVL.

This clone has a handful of counts. V gene TRBV2 combines with J gene TRBJ2-2; 8 bases align to TRBD2. V lost 5 bases to trimming and J lost 4 bases; unmatched junction nucleotides: 3. This CDR3 comprises 14 residues. The germline V gene encodes CDR1 SNHLY and CDR2 FYNNEI. In DNA, the CDR3 is TGTGCCAGCAGTAGTAGCGGGACCACCGGGGAGCTGTTTTTT. This gives the protein CASSSSGTTGELFF. Complete variable domain (other parts from reference TRBV2 and TRBJ2-2): EPEVTQTPSHQVTQMGQEVILRCVPISNHLYFYWYRQILGQKVEFLVSFYNNEISEKSEIFDDQFSVERPDGSNFTLKIRSTKLEDSAMYFCASSSSGTTGELFFGEGSRLTVL.

CDR3 DNA sequence: TGTGCCAGCAGTGTCAGGCCCTTAGGAGATACGCAGTATTTT. Translating it yields CASSVRPLGDTQYF. The V and J genes are TRBV6-4 and TRBJ2-3; D call uncertain. The V gene's germline CDR1 is MRHNA and CDR2 SNTAGT. With 4 bases removed from V and 5 bases from J, the gap between germline ends came to 13 bases. There are 14 residues in the CDR3.

The chain joins TRBV6-5 to TRBJ1-1, with 7 bases that match TRBD1. The CDR3 extends over 13 amino acids. J gave up 7 bases and V 6 bases, and 8 bases lay outside the gene matches. CDR1 MNHEY and CDR2 SVGAGI come from the germline V gene. This chain's CDR3 is CASRKGQYLEAFF. The CDR3 coding sequence is TGTGCCAGCAGGAAGGGACAGTACCTTGAAGCTTTCTTT.

The J gene is TRBJ2-7, the V gene TRBV29-1; TRBD2 is a possible D gene (5 bases). The germline gives CDR1 SQVTM, CDR2 ANQGSEA. The V and J ends lost 6 bases and 0 bases respectively, with 15 bases between them. The CDR3 runs to 14 residues. In DNA form, the CDR3 reads TGCAGCGTCGGGGAGCGGCGAGCCTCCTACGAGCAGTACTTC. Its protein is CSVGERRASYEQYF.

The J gene is TRBJ1-2, the V gene TRBV10-3; maybe TRBD1 (6 bases). From germline, CDR1 is ENHRY and CDR2 SYGVKD. The CDR3 loop spans 16 amino acids. The V and J ends lost 0 bases and 0 bases respectively, with 11 bases between them. The CDR3 DNA reads as TGTGCCATCAGTGAGTCCATCGGACAGACTAACTATGGCTACACCTTC. Residues: CAISESIGQTNYGYTF.